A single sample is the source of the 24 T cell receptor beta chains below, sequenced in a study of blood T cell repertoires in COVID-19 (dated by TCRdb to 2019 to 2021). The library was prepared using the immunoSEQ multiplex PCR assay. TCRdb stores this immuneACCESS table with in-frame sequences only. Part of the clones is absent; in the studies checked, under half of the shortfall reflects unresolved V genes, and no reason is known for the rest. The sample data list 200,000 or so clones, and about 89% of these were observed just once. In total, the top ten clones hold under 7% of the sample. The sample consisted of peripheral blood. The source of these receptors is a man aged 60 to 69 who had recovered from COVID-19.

CDR3 nucleotide sequence: TGTGCCAGCAGCCCGGGGGAACTAGCGGGACTCAATGAGCAGTTCTTC. Translated: CASSPGELAGLNEQFF. The rearrangement links TRBV5-4 to TRBJ2-1, with TRBD2 matching over 10 bases. V trimming: 4 bases; J trimming: 6 bases; junction bases outside the gene matches: 10. The CDR3 sequence is 16 residues long. Germline CDR1 SGHNT, CDR2 YYREEE (reference sequence).

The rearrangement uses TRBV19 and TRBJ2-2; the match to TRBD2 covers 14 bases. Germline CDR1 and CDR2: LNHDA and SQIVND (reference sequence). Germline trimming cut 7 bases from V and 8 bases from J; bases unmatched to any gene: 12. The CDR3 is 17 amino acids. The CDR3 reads CASTPSGGLAGEGELFF. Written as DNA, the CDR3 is TGTGCCAGTACCCCAAGCGGGGGACTAGCGGGAGAGGGGGAGCTGTTTTTT.

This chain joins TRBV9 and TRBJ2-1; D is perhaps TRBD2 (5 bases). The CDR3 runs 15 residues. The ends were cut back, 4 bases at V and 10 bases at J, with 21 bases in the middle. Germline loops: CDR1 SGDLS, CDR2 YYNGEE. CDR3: CASSPGLDPNWEQFF. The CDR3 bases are TGTGCCAGCAGCCCGGGGTTGGATCCCAACTGGGAGCAGTTCTTC.

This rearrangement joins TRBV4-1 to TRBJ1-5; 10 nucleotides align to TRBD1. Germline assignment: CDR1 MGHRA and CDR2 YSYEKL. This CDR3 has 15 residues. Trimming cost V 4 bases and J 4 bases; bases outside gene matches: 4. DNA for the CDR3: TGCGCCAGCAGCCCGACAGGGGGCCAAAATCAGCCCCAGCATTTT. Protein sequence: CASSPTGGQNQPQHF.

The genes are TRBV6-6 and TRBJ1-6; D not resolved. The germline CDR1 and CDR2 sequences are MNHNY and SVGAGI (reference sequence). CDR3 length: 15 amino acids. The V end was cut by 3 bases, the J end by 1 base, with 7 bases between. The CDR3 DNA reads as TGTGCCAGCAGTTATGAGGGTTCCTATAATTCACCCCTCCACTTT. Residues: CASSYEGSYNSPLHF.

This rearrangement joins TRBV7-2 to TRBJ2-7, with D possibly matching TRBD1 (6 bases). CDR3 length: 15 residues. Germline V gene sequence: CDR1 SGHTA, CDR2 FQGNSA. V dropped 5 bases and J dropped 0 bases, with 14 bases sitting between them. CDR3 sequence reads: CASSQDRTHSYEQYF. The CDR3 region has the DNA TGTGCCAGCAGCCAAGACAGGACCCACTCCTACGAGCAGTACTTC.

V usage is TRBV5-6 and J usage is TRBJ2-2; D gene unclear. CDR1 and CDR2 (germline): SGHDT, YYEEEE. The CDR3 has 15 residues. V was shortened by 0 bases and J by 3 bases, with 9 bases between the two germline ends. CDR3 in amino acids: CASSLDPTDTGELFF. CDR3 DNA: TGTGCCAGCAGCTTGGACCCCACAGACACCGGGGAGCTGTTTTTT.

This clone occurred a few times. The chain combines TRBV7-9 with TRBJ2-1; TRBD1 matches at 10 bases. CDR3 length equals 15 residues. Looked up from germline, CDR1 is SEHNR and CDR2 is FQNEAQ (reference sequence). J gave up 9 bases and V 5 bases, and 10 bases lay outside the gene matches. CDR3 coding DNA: TGTGCCAGCAGCACCTGGGACAGGGGAAGCCGTGAGCAGTTCTTC. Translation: CASSTWDRGSREQFF.

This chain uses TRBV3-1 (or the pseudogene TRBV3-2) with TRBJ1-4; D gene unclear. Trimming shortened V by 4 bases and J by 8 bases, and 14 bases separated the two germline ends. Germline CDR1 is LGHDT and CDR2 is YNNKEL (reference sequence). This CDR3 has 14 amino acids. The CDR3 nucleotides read TGTGCCAGCAGCCGCTCGGTCTTTCGGGAAAAACTGTTTTTT. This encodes CASSRSVFREKLFF.

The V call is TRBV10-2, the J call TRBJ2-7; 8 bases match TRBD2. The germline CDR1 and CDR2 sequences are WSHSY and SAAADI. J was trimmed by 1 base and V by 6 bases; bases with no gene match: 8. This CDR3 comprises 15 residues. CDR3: CASRLPGGASYEQYF. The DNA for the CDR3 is TGCGCCAGCAGGCTCCCGGGGGGGGCATCCTACGAGCAGTACTTC.

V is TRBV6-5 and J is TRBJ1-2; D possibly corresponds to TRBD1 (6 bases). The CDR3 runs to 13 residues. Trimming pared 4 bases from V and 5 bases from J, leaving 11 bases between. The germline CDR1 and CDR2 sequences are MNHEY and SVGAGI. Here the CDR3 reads CASSSTGTYGYTF. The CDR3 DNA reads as TGTGCCAGCAGTTCCACAGGGACATATGGCTACACCTTC.

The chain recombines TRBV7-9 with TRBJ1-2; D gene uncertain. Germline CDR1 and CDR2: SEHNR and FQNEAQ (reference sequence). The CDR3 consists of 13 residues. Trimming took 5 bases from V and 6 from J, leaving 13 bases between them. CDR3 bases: TGTGCCAGCAGCACCGCCTGGGAGGATGGCTACACCTTC. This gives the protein CASSTAWEDGYTF.

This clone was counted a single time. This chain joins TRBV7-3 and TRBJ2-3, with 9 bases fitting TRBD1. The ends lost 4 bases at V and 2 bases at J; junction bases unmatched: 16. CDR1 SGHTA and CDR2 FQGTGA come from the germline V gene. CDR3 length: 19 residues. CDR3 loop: CASSSSSGTGTYTTDTQYF. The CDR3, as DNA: TGTGCCAGCAGCTCAAGCTCCGGGACAGGGACCTATACCACAGATACGCAGTATTTT.

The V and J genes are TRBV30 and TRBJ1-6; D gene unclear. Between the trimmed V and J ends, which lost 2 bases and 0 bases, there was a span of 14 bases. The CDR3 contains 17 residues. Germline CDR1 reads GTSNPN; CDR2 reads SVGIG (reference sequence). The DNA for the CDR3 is TGTGCCTGGAGTCCTGGGAGAGCACCCTCCTATAATTCACCCCTCCACTTT. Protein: CAWSPGRAPSYNSPLHF.

The CDR3 nucleotides are TGTGCCAGCAGCTATAGCGGGGGGGCAGCAGATACGCAGTATTTT. It codes for CASSYSGGAADTQYF. V and J are TRBV4-2 and TRBJ2-3, with 11 bases that match TRBD2. The CDR3 has 15 amino acids. V lost 5 bases and J lost 4; bases outside the gene matches: 5. CDR1 is LGHNA, CDR2 YNFKEQ, per germline.

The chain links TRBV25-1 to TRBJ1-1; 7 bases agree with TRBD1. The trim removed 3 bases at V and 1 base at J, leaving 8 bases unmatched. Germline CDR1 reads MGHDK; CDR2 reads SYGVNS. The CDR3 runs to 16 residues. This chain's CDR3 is CASSDPGGDRNTEAFF. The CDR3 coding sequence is TGTGCCAGCAGTGACCCGGGTGGGGACAGGAACACTGAAGCTTTCTTT.

The CDR3 bases are TGTGCCAGCAGCCGTGGGGAGGTCCAGCCCCAGCATTTT. Its protein product is CASSRGEVQPQHF. This chain connects TRBV7-6 to TRBJ1-5; no clear D gene. The germline V gene has CDR1 SGHVS and CDR2 FNYEAQ. The CDR3 extends over 13 amino acids. The V end was cut by 5 bases, the J end by 7 bases, with 12 bases between.

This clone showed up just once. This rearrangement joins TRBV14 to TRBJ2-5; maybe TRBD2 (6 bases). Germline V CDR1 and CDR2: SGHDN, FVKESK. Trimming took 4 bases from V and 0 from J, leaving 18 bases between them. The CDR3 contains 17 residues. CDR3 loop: CASSLGTRFLYQETQYF. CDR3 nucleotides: TGTGCCAGCAGCCTCGGGACTCGTTTTCTGTACCAAGAGACCCAGTACTTC.

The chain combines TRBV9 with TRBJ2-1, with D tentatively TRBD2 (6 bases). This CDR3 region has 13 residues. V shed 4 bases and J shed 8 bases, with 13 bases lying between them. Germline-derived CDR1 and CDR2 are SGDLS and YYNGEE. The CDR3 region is CASSPGVGDEQFF. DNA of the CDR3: TGTGCCAGCAGCCCGGGGGTTGGCGATGAGCAGTTCTTC.

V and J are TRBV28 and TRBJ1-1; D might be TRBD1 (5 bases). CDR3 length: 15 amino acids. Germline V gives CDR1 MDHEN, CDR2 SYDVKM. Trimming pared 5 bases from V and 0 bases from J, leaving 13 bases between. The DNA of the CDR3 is TGTGCCAGCAGTGACCCCAGGGTGATGAACACTGAAGCTTTCTTT. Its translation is CASSDPRVMNTEAFF.

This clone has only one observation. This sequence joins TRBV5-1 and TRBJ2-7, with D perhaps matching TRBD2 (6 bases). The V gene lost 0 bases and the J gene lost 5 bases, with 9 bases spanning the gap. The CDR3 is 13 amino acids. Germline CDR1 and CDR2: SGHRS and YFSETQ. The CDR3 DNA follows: TGCGCCAGCAGCTTGGCCGGGGGTGACGAGCAGTACTTC. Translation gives CASSLAGGDEQYF.

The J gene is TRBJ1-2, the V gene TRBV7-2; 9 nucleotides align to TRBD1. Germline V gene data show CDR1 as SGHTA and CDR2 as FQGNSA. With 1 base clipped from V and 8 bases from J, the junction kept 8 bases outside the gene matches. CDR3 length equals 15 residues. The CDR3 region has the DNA TGTGCCAGCAGCTTAGGGGACAGGGTAGTTTTGGGCTACACCTTC. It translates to CASSLGDRVVLGYTF.

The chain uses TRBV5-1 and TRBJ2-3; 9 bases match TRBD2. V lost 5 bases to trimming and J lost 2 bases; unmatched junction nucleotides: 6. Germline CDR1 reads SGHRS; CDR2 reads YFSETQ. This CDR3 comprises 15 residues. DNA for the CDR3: TGCGCCAGCAGGGCGGGGGGGCGAAACACAGATACGCAGTATTTT. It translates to CASRAGGRNTDTQYF.

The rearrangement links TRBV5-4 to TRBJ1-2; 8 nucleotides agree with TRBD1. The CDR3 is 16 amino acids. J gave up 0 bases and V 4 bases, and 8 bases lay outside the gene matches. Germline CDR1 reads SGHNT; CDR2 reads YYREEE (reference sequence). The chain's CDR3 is CASSVTGDPANYGYTF. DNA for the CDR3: TGTGCCAGCAGCGTGACAGGGGATCCAGCTAACTATGGCTACACCTTC.